Sequencing of this T cell receptor (beta chain) was carried out in a study of blood T cell repertoires in COVID-19. Study as a whole: From T cells, B-cell-depleted T cells, or PBMCs came the material, which was cDNA or gDNA.

This clone was seen once. Per the original methods: How many nucleated cells were present was estimated from reference gene primer amplification. TCRdb's copy holds only in-frame clones and misses some; the assay was immunoSEQ multiplex PCR. V, J and clone size are taken as reported in that table, and D and trimming were inferred from the DNA itself. The sample contains approximately 170,000 clones, roughly 90% of which appear only once. Sequenced material: peripheral blood. This clonotype was obtained from an older woman with acute or convalescent COVID-19.

CDR3 region: CASSPDGVTTNTEAFF. The DNA for the CDR3 is TGTGCCAGCAGCCCGGACGGGGTTACTACGAACACTGAAGCTTTCTTT. The rearrangement uses TRBV3-1 (or the pseudogene TRBV3-2) and TRBJ1-1; no reliable D call. Looked up from germline, CDR1 is LGHDT and CDR2 is YNNKEL (reference sequence). The CDR3 is made up of 16 amino acids. V gave up 4 bases and J gave up 1 base, with 16 bases separating them.